A single sample is the source of the 15 T cell receptor beta chains below, sequenced in a study of blood T cell repertoires in COVID-19. The data were produced by immunoSEQ multiplex PCR, yet TCRdb's version contains in-frame clones alone and is incomplete. The sample records about 180,000 clones, around 80% being singletons. Sample: PBMCs or T cells enriched from blood (not recorded which). The receptors derive from a woman aged 45-65 years who had recovered from COVID-19.

The CDR3 bases are TGTGCCAGCAGACCAGGGACTAGCGGGAGAAATGAGCAGTTCTTC. Amino acids: CASRPGTSGRNEQFF. V and J are TRBV11-1 and TRBJ2-1; 14 nucleotides agree with TRBD2. The ends lost 6 bases at V and 7 bases at J; junction bases unmatched: 5. Germline V lookup: CDR1 SGHAT, CDR2 FQDESV (reference sequence). This CDR3 spans 15 amino acids.

V is TRBV27 and J is TRBJ1-2; D may be TRBD1 (6 bases). In germline, CDR1 is MNHEY, CDR2 SMNVEV (reference sequence). The CDR3 loop spans 13 amino acids. Trimming cost V 6 bases and J 6 bases, with 14 bases left between them. The CDR3 is CASRPTGLNGYTF. CDR3 nucleotides: TGTGCCAGCAGACCAACAGGGCTCAATGGCTACACCTTC.

The table lists this clone with a few counts. The rearrangement uses TRBV28 and TRBJ1-2, with a tentative D call TRBD1 (6 bases). Germline lookup yields CDR1 MDHEN and CDR2 SYDVKM. The CDR3 runs to 12 residues. V lost 4 bases, J lost 7 bases, and 10 bases lay in between. The CDR3 region is CASSSGGLGYTF. Here the CDR3 DNA reads TGTGCCAGCAGTTCGGGGGGCCTTGGCTACACCTTC.

This chain uses TRBV30 with TRBJ2-1; the D gene is possibly TRBD1 (6 bases). Per the germline V gene, CDR1 is GTSNPN and CDR2 is SVGIG (reference sequence). Trimming removed 2 bases from V and 8 bases from J, with 16 bases in between. CDR3 size: 14 residues. Here the CDR3 DNA reads TGTGCCTGGAGTCGTAACTCTGGGGGCGATGAGCAGTTCTTC. This gives the protein CAWSRNSGGDEQFF.

The rearrangement links TRBV28 to TRBJ1-2; perhaps TRBD1 as D (6 bases). The CDR3 length is 14 residues. The V gene lost 5 bases and the J gene lost 2 bases, with 12 bases spanning the gap. Germline lookup yields CDR1 MDHEN and CDR2 SYDVKM. The CDR3 sequence: CASSPGQENYGYTF. In nucleotides, the CDR3 is TGTGCCAGCAGTCCGGGACAAGAAAACTATGGCTACACCTTC.

CDR3 coding DNA: TGTGCCAGCAGCATACAGGGTCGGGAGACCCAGTACTTC. Protein product: CASSIQGRETQYF. The chain recombines TRBV7-8 with TRBJ2-5; tentatively, D is TRBD1 (6 bases). CDR1 and CDR2 from the germline V gene are SGHVS and FQNEAQ. The CDR3 extends over 13 amino acids. The V and J ends lost 5 bases and 5 bases respectively, with 12 bases between them.

The chain joins TRBV18 to TRBJ2-3; TRBD2 matches at 9 bases. Germline V gene sequence: CDR1 KGHSH, CDR2 LQKENI. V shed 3 bases, J shed 4 bases, and the junction held 8 bases outside the gene matches. This CDR3 spans 16 amino acids. For the CDR3, the DNA is TGTGCCAGCTCACCTCGAGCGGGAGGATATGCAGATACGCAGTATTTT. Translating gives CASSPRAGGYADTQYF.

This rearrangement joins TRBV6-5 to TRBJ1-1, with D possibly TRBD1 on 6 matching bases. CDR1 is MNHEY, CDR2 SVGAGI, per germline. CDR3 length equals 13 residues. The V and J ends lost 7 bases and 10 bases respectively, with 19 bases between them. The CDR3 sequence: CASTNHQGSGAFF. DNA for the CDR3: TGTGCCAGCACCAATCATCAGGGGTCGGGAGCTTTCTTT.

The chain links TRBV5-1 to TRBJ2-1, with a tentative D call TRBD2 (5 bases). V dropped 0 bases and J dropped 3 bases, with 13 bases sitting between them. The CDR3 is made up of 16 amino acids. The germline V gene encodes CDR1 SGHRS and CDR2 YFSETQ. The CDR3 DNA reads as TGCGCCAGCAGCTTGGCCCCCGGGATCCACTACAATGAGCAGTTCTTC. Amino acids: CASSLAPGIHYNEQFF.

The chain carries TRBV7-2 and TRBJ1-3, with 7 nucleotides matching TRBD1. V trimming: 5 bases; J trimming: 6 bases; junction bases outside the gene matches: 16. The germline V gene encodes CDR1 SGHTA and CDR2 FQGNSA. The CDR3 runs to 17 residues. The CDR3 DNA sequence: TGTGCCAGCAGCCAAGGGCCTACAGGGGTACCAGAAAACACCATATATTTT. This translates into CASSQGPTGVPENTIYF.

The chain's CDR3 is CASTTSGSAYEQYF. The CDR3 DNA is TGCGCCAGCACCACTAGCGGGAGTGCCTACGAGCAGTACTTC. This chain joins TRBV10-2 and TRBJ2-7; 11 bases fit TRBD2. Germline-derived CDR1 and CDR2 are WSHSY and SAAADI. V gave up 7 bases and J gave up 2 bases; unmatched junction bases: 4. This CDR3 is built from 14 residues.

The chain employs TRBV19 and TRBJ1-5; perhaps TRBD1 as D (5 bases). Trimming took off 6 bases at V and 2 bases at J, with 11 bases between the two ends. The CDR3 runs 14 residues. The germline gives CDR1 LNHDA, CDR2 SQIVND (reference sequence). The DNA for the CDR3 is TGTGCCAGTAGAGTGGACACGCGCAATCAGCCCCAGCATTTT. Translated: CASRVDTRNQPQHF.

The chain is built from TRBV6-5 and TRBJ1-1; D not certain. The germline V gene encodes CDR1 MNHEY and CDR2 SVGAGI. The CDR3 has 15 residues. Trimming left V 2 bases short and J 3 bases short, with 13 bases between. In nucleotides, the CDR3 is TGTGCCAGCAGTTACCTCAGCACAGTTGACACTGAAGCTTTCTTT. Encoded protein: CASSYLSTVDTEAFF.

The V and J genes are TRBV7-9 and TRBJ1-5, with D tentatively TRBD1 (5 bases). This CDR3 region has 17 residues. CDR1 is SEHNR, CDR2 FQNEAQ, per germline (reference sequence). Trimming removed 5 bases from V and 7 bases from J, with 24 bases in between. CDR3 sequence reads: CASSREHGGTRGQPQHF. Written as DNA, the CDR3 is TGTGCCAGCAGCCGTGAACACGGGGGAACGCGTGGGCAGCCCCAGCATTTT.

The rearrangement links TRBV5-4 to TRBJ2-5; TRBD1 matches at 12 bases. CDR1 is SGHNT and CDR2 is YYREEE in the germline V gene (reference sequence). After removal of 4 bases from V and 4 bases from J, the junction contained 5 bases not matched to a gene. The CDR3 extends over 15 amino acids. The CDR3 bases are TGTGCCAGCAGCCTTGGGACAGGGGGCCCAGAGACCCAGTACTTC. Its protein product is CASSLGTGGPETQYF.